This TCR beta chain stems from a study of T cells in Graves' hyperthyroidism and ophthalmopathy. Whole-study results and caveats: The model's output predicted ophthalmopathy at a median of about 5.9 months prior to onset. Clonotypes that were expanded in thyroid above 0.001 mostly appeared in blood too.

The sample holds a few counts of this clonotype. Its antigen is still unknown. Trimming at V came to 1 base and at J to 4 bases, leaving 5 bases not matched to a gene. The CDR3 is 15 amino acids. Per the germline V gene, CDR1 is SGHAT and CDR2 is FQNNGV. Used for diagnoses were clinical symptoms, serum thyroxine and TRAb, thyroid ultrasound and orbital computed tomography. Regions amplified from RNA transcripts were the TCR beta CDR3 regions. In the first-round RT-PCR of the TCR CDR3, the HTBI primer set was used. One entry per CDR3 protein results from TCRdb running MiXCR on the multiplex PCR reads. The sample lists approximately 430,000 distinct CDR3 sequences, 15% to 19% seen once, with roughly 7.7% in the top ten.

Input material: blood. The receptor comes from a woman aged 18-29 years with Graves' hyperthyroidism. The V and J genes are TRBV11-2 and TRBJ2-3, with 7 bases lining up with TRBD1. CDR3 DNA sequence: TGTGCCAGCAGCTTAGGCTCGACAGGGTCAGATACGCAGTATTTT. This sequence encodes CASSLGSTGSDTQYF.